This T cell receptor (beta chain) is from a study of PD-L1 blockade in urothelial cancer. This CDR3 spans 21 amino acids. Comments on this clone: Its target is not known.

Whole-study findings and limits: A pretreatment blood TCR clonality that fell below the median predicted better progression-free and overall survival.

The time point denotes: peripheral blood 6 weeks after treatment start. Libraries were prepared by immunoSEQ multiplex PCR; TCRdb keeps only in-frame clonotypes and omits some of them. The sample records over 15,000 clones, around 81% being singletons. The TCR originated in a man aged 45-65 years with urothelial cancer. This chain connects TRBV1 to TRBJ2-1; the listed D gene, TRBD1, was not tested against the DNA. TRBV1 is termed a pseudogene. Sequences were derived from PBMCs, sampled around atezolizumab (anti-PD-L1) treatment. CDR3 residues: CTSSQAEGLAATQGSYNEQFF. DNA of the CDR3: TGCACCAGCAGCCAAGCCGAGGGCCTAGCAGCTACCCAGGGGTCCTACAATGAGCAGTTCTTC.